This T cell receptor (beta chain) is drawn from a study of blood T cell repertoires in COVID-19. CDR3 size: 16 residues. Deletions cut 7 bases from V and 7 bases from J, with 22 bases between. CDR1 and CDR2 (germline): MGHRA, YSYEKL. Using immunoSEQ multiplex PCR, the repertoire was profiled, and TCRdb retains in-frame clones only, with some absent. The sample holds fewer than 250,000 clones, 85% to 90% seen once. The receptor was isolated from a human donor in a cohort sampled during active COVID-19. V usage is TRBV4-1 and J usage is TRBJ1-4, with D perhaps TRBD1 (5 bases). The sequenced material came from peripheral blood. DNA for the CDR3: TGCGCCAGCACCCGTCGGAGGGGAGAACGGGCTGAAAAACTGTTTTTT. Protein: CASTRRRGERAEKLFF.